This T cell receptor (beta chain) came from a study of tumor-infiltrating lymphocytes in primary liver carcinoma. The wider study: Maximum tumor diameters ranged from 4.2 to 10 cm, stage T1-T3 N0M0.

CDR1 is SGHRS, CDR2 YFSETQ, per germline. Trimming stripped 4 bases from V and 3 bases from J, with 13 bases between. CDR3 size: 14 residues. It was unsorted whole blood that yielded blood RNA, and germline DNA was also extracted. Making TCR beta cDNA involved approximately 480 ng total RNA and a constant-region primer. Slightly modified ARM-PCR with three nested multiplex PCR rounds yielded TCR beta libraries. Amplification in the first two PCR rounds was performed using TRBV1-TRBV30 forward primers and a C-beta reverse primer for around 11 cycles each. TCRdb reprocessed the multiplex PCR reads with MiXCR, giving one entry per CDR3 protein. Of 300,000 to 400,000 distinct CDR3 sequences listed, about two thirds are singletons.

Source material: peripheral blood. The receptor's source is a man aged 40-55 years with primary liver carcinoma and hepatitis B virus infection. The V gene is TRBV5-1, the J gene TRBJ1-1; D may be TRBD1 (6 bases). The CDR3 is CASSRGGRHTEAFF. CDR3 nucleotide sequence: TGCGCCAGCAGCAGAGGGGGGAGACACACTGAAGCTTTCTTT.